Below are 13 T cell receptor beta chains sequenced from a single sample in a study of cytomegalovirus exposure and HLA in healthy donors. 60 Vbeta and 13 Jbeta primers were used in PCR. Here immunoSEQ multiplex PCR was the method, and the copy in TCRdb shows in-frame clones only, minus some. The table lists over 150,000 clones, 80% of them singletons. Sequencing was carried out using PBMCs. These receptors all stem from a woman in her thirties or forties in good health and CMV-seropositive.

The rearrangement uses TRBV19 and TRBJ2-2; 10 bases match TRBD1. This CDR3 is 16 amino acids long. The germline V gene encodes CDR1 LNHDA and CDR2 SQIVND (reference sequence). Trimming removed 5 bases from V and 1 base from J; junction bases left unmatched: 4. CDR3 amino acids: CASSLRTGGNTGELFF. The CDR3 DNA sequence: TGTGCCAGTAGTTTGAGGACAGGGGGGAACACCGGGGAGCTGTTTTTT.

V usage is TRBV15 and J usage is TRBJ2-7; a weak D match, TRBD1 (6 bases). The CDR3 is 13 residues long. From germline, CDR1 is LNHNV and CDR2 YYDKDF (reference sequence). Trimming removed 3 bases at V and 3 bases at J, with 9 bases between. The CDR3 spells CATSRTGGYEQYF. In nucleotides, the CDR3 is TGTGCCACCAGCAGGACAGGTGGCTACGAGCAGTACTTC.

The J gene is TRBJ2-5, the V gene TRBV5-8; D might be TRBD1 (5 bases). This CDR3 region has 13 residues. V lost 0 bases and J lost 4, with 7 bases in between. Germline values: CDR1 SGHTS, CDR2 YDEGEE. CDR3 in amino acids: CASSLVDRETQYF. For the CDR3, the DNA is TGTGCCAGCAGCTTGGTAGACAGAGAGACCCAGTACTTC.

The chain joins TRBV19 to TRBJ1-1, with 9 bases identical to TRBD1. V lost 5 bases and J lost 6; bases outside the gene matches: 7. The CDR3 extends over 14 amino acids. Germline V gene data show CDR1 as LNHDA and CDR2 as SQIVND (reference sequence). CDR3 nucleotide sequence: TGTGCCAGTAGTGTGACGGGACAGGGCTCTGAAGCTTTCTTT. Encoded protein: CASSVTGQGSEAFF.

The chain is built from TRBV18 and TRBJ1-1, with D unclear. The CDR3 extends over 13 amino acids. Trimming took off 1 base at V and 8 bases at J, with 11 bases between the two ends. Germline V gives CDR1 KGHSH, CDR2 LQKENI. The CDR3 loop reads CASSPQMRYEAFF. The CDR3 coding sequence is TGTGCCAGCTCACCACAGATGCGATACGAAGCTTTCTTT.

The gene calls are TRBV30 and TRBJ1-5; 7 bases fit TRBD1. The CDR3 length is 15 residues. The V gene's germline CDR1 is GTSNPN and CDR2 SVGIG (reference sequence). V lost 1 base, J lost 2 bases, and 5 bases stayed unmatched. CDR3 nucleotides: TGTGCCTGGAGTGGGGCAGGGGGTGGCAATCAGCCCCAGCATTTT. Translating it yields CAWSGAGGGNQPQHF.

This chain connects TRBV10-1 to TRBJ2-2, with 12 bases fitting TRBD2. Germline V gives CDR1 WNHNN, CDR2 SYGVQD (reference sequence). The CDR3 covers 15 residues. The V and J ends lost 5 bases and 5 bases, in that order; junction bases with no gene match: 3. CDR3 DNA: TGCGCCAGCAGTCGTCTAGCGGGAGGGACCGGGGAGCTGTTTTTT. Translated: CASSRLAGGTGELFF.

The sample holds a few counts of this clone. This chain uses TRBV6-1 with TRBJ2-7; D unresolved. This CDR3 region has 11 residues. CDR1 MNHNS and CDR2 SASEGT come from the germline V gene. With 5 bases removed from V and 6 bases from J, the gap between germline ends came to 8 bases. CDR3 residues: CASSRLGEQYF. For the CDR3, the DNA is TGTGCCAGCAGTAGACTGGGCGAGCAGTACTTC.

The chain employs TRBV4-2 and TRBJ1-1, with D uncertain. V lost 1 base and J 3 bases, leaving 18 bases between the germline ends. The CDR3 consists of 17 residues. Looked up from germline, CDR1 is LGHNA and CDR2 is YNFKEQ. The CDR3 is CASSQGQGRSEDTEAFF. The CDR3 nucleotides read TGTGCCAGCAGCCAAGGGCAAGGGAGGTCTGAGGACACTGAAGCTTTCTTT.

This clone was seen only once. The chain combines TRBV19 with TRBJ2-3; possibly TRBD1 for D (6 bases). The V end was cut by 5 bases, the J end by 5 bases, with 17 bases between. The germline gives CDR1 LNHDA, CDR2 SQIVND (reference sequence). This CDR3 spans 15 amino acids. The CDR3 nucleotides are TGTGCCAGTAGTCAAACAGGGTGGCCGGGAGATACGCAGTATTTT. Its protein is CASSQTGWPGDTQYF.

The chain carries TRBV19 and TRBJ2-7; the match to TRBD1 covers 7 bases. Germline CDR1 reads LNHDA; CDR2 reads SQIVND (reference sequence). V was pared by 2 bases and J by 0 bases, with 4 bases of the junction left unmatched. The length of the CDR3 is 15 residues. CDR3 amino acids: CASSIYRGSSYEQYF. DNA of the CDR3: TGTGCCAGTAGTATATACAGGGGTAGCTCCTACGAGCAGTACTTC.

The chain's CDR3 is CAISESGGPDQFF. The CDR3 DNA reads as TGTGCCATCAGTGAGTCGGGGGGGCCCGACCAGTTCTTC. The V gene is TRBV10-3, the J gene TRBJ2-1, with D perhaps TRBD2 (7 bases). CDR1 ENHRY and CDR2 SYGVKD come from the germline V gene. Trimming stripped 0 bases from V and 13 bases from J, with 13 bases between. The CDR3 has 13 amino acids.

This CDR3 is CASSTRRTGGSYEQYF. CDR3 DNA sequence: TGTGCCAGTAGTACCCGCCGGACAGGGGGGTCCTACGAGCAGTACTTC. The rearrangement uses TRBV19 and TRBJ2-7; 10 positions match TRBD1. The CDR3 has 16 amino acids. V lost 4 bases, J lost 1 base, and 7 bases stayed unmatched. CDR1 is LNHDA and CDR2 is SQIVND in the germline V gene (reference sequence).